The clone carrying this T cell receptor (beta chain) was counted a few times. Trimming cost V 5 bases and J 8 bases; bases outside gene matches: 9. The CDR3 runs to 15 residues. Germline loops: CDR1 SGHTA, CDR2 FQGTGA. Assay: immunoSEQ multiplex PCR; the TCRdb copy retains only in-frame clones and omits some. Seen here are 200,000 or so clones, just under 85% observed once, and the top ten hold approximately 6.9%. The entry originates in a study of blood T cell repertoires in COVID-19. Study context: COVID-19 samples, acute and convalescent, were from the United States, Italy and Spain. PBMCs, B-cell-depleted T cells, or T cells were the source of the cDNA or gDNA that made up the material.

The receptor's source is a human donor with acute or convalescent COVID-19. The donor label of this sample is uncertain. The rearrangement uses TRBV7-3 and TRBJ2-1; TRBD2 matches 10 bases. What was sequenced was peripheral blood. DNA for the CDR3: TGTGCCAGCAGCACAGCGGGAGGGCCTTTCCATGAGCAGTTCTTC. Translated: CASSTAGGPFHEQFF.